The source of this T cell receptor (beta chain) is a study of metastatic and nonmetastatic thyroid tumors. No patient had received any treatment before thyroid surgery. The CDR3 is 17 residues long. After removal of 0 bases from V and 0 bases from J, the junction contained 6 bases not matched to a gene. CDR1 is SGHTA, CDR2 FQGTGA, per germline. Using MiXCR, TCRdb reanalyzed the PCR reads. Of about 40,000 clones listed, approximately 17% are singletons. Material: tumor tissue. J is TRBJ2-5 and V is TRBV7-3; 8 positions match TRBD2. This TCR came from a female donor with papillary thyroid cancer or a benign thyroid nodule (not recorded which). Some clones in this sample may be carry-over from other donors' samples. In nucleotides, the CDR3 is TGTGCCAGCAGCTTAACGGAAATAGCGGGATACCAAGAGACCCAGTACTTC. This translates into CASSLTEIAGYQETQYF.